A single sample is the source of the 20 T cell receptor beta chains below, sequenced in a study of T cells in Graves' hyperthyroidism and ophthalmopathy. Amplified TCR beta CDR3 regions came from RNA transcripts. A set of HTBI primers served as the primers for a first-round RT-PCR of the TCR CDR3. TCRdb itself ran the multiplex PCR reads through MiXCR, one entry per CDR3 protein. The repertoire holds fewer than 750,000 distinct CDR3 sequences, approximately 15% seen once, with 3.5% to 4.5% in the top ten. Specimen: blood. These receptors originate from a woman in her 40s with Graves' ophthalmopathy.

This clonotype was observed many times. The chain links TRBV7-8 to TRBJ2-4; D unresolved. The germline V gene encodes CDR1 SGHVS and CDR2 FQNEAQ. The V end lost 10 bases, the J end lost 1 base, and 11 bases lay between the germline ends. This CDR3 spans 13 amino acids. CDR3 sequence: CATMEPAKNIQYF. The DNA of the CDR3 is TGTGCCACCATGGAGCCGGCCAAAAACATTCAGTACTTC. Together with reference TRBV7-8 and TRBJ2-4, the CDR3 gives the full variable domain: GAGVSQSPRYKVAKRGQDVALRCDPISGHVSLFWYQQALGQGPEFLTYFQNEAQLDKSGLPSDRFFAERPEGSVSTLKIQRTQQEDSAVYLCATMEPAKNIQYFGAGTRLSVL.

This clonotype came up many times. The chain combines TRBV5-1 with TRBJ2-7; D is unclear. Germline V gives CDR1 SGHRS, CDR2 YFSETQ. V gave up 5 bases and J gave up 0 bases, with 18 bases separating them. The CDR3 has 16 residues. In DNA form, the CDR3 reads TGCGCCAGCAGTTATGGTGGCAGTCCCTCCTCCTACGAGCAGTACTTC. This sequence encodes CASSYGGSPSSYEQYF.

This clonotype was counted many times. The chain couples TRBV28 to TRBJ2-7; D is ambiguous. The germline V gene encodes CDR1 MDHEN and CDR2 SYDVKM. The V and J ends lost 9 bases and 6 bases respectively, with 12 bases between them. The CDR3 has 11 residues. CDR3 sequence reads: CASAYGGEQYF. The DNA of the CDR3 is TGTGCCAGTGCGTATGGTGGCGAGCAGTACTTC.

This clonotype was seen repeatedly, ten times or more. The gene calls are TRBV6-2 or TRBV6-3 and TRBJ2-1, with D unresolved. The V end was cut by 2 bases, the J end by 5 bases, with 4 bases between. CDR1 and CDR2 from the germline V gene are MNHEY and SVGEGT. The CDR3 has 12 residues. CDR3 coding DNA: TGTGCCAGCAGTTACGGGAACAATGAGCAGTTCTTC. Its protein is CASSYGNNEQFF.

This clonotype occurred a few times. Here the CDR3 DNA reads TGTGCCAGCAGTTTATCGGGCGGGGGCGATGGCTACACCTTC. Its translation: CASSLSGGGDGYTF. This chain joins TRBV27 and TRBJ1-2; possibly TRBD1 for D (6 bases). This CDR3 is 14 amino acids long. Trimming took off 0 bases at V and 6 bases at J, with 11 bases between the two ends. Looked up from germline, CDR1 is MNHEY and CDR2 is SMNVEV (reference sequence).

This clonotype occurred many times. The rearrangement joins TRBV28 to TRBJ1-2; no definite D call. Germline V gene lookup returns CDR1 MDHEN and CDR2 SYDVKM. Deletions cut 4 bases from V and 4 bases from J, with 10 bases between. The CDR3 totals 13 residues. In nucleotides, the CDR3 is TGTGCCAGCAGTTATATTGAGGGCTATGGCTACACCTTC. Residues: CASSYIEGYGYTF.

This clonotype was detected a few times. Written as DNA, the CDR3 is TGCGCCAGCAGCCAAGATCCGGGATCTACCTCCTACGAGCAGTACTTC. As protein: CASSQDPGSTSYEQYF. The rearrangement uses TRBV4-1 and TRBJ2-7; D perhaps matches TRBD2 (5 bases). In germline, CDR1 is MGHRA, CDR2 YSYEKL. The CDR3 is 16 amino acids. Trimming removed 0 bases from V and 0 bases from J, with 12 bases in between.

This clonotype came up many times. The CDR3 protein is CASSKDYPVGELFF. DNA for the CDR3: TGTGCCAGCAGCAAGGACTACCCCGTCGGGGAGCTGTTTTTT. The chain uses TRBV7-2 and TRBJ2-2; tentative D call: TRBD2 (6 bases). V lost 5 bases and J lost 7, with 14 bases in between. The CDR3 length is 14 residues. Germline V gene data show CDR1 as SGHTA and CDR2 as FQGNSA.

The table lists this clonotype with a few counts. This chain connects TRBV7-2 to TRBJ2-5; either TRBD1 or TRBD2 may supply D (5 bases each). V gave up 2 bases and J gave up 5 bases, with 15 bases separating them. CDR3 length: 15 amino acids. Germline CDR1 SGHTA, CDR2 FQGNSA. The CDR3 coding sequence is TGTGCCAGCAGCTTAAGCCCTCGAGAGGGGGAGACCCAGTACTTC. The encoded protein is CASSLSPREGETQYF.

This clonotype was detected ten times or more. This chain uses TRBV18 with TRBJ1-1, with D possibly being TRBD1 (6 bases). The ends were cut back, 8 bases at V and 1 base at J, with 14 bases in the middle. The CDR3 is 14 residues long. Germline V gene data show CDR1 as KGHSH and CDR2 as LQKENI. CDR3 residues: CASSPAGANTEAFF. CDR3 coding DNA: TGTGCCAGCAGCCCCGCAGGGGCGAACACTGAAGCTTTCTTT.

This clonotype was observed many times. Written as DNA, the CDR3 is TGTGCCAGCAGCCTGGGGGGCGGAAACACCGGGGAGCTGTTTTTT. Protein sequence: CASSLGGGNTGELFF. This chain joins TRBV12-3 or TRBV12-4 and TRBJ2-2, with D tentatively TRBD1 or TRBD2 (6 bases each). The V and J ends lost 6 bases and 2 bases respectively, with 13 bases between them. CDR3 length equals 15 residues.

The chain recombines TRBV28 with TRBJ2-7; D ambiguous. The CDR3 totals 14 residues. V lost 5 bases and J lost 4, with 15 bases in between. Germline assignment: CDR1 MDHEN and CDR2 SYDVKM. DNA for the CDR3: TGTGCCAGCAGTCCCGCCATAAAACTTTACGAGCAGTACTTC. Encoded protein: CASSPAIKLYEQYF.

Note on this clonotype: This CDR3 is missing its conserved last phenylalanine or tryptophan, likely due to a read error. The DNA is left out, because the CDR3 cannot be placed on it with certainty; the CDR3 is given as TCRdb lists it. J is TRBJ1-1 and V is TRBV27; no check of the table's D call, TRBD1, against the DNA was made. The CDR3 extends over 14 residues, inclusive of both ends. The germline CDR1 and CDR2 sequences are MNHEY and SMNVEV (reference sequence). The CDR3 loop reads CASSAHGTGVKENR.

This clonotype was seen at least ten times. The chain combines TRBV20-1 with TRBJ1-1; weak D call: TRBD1 (6 bases). CDR1 and CDR2 (germline): DFQATT, SNEGSKA (reference sequence). CDR3 length equals 13 residues. V was clipped by 5 bases and J by 1 base, with 11 bases between them. CDR3 loop: CSAAPGQNTEAFF. The CDR3 DNA reads as TGCAGTGCTGCCCCGGGACAGAACACTGAAGCTTTCTTT.

This clonotype has a count of ten or more. The chain couples TRBV27 to TRBJ2-7, with D perhaps given as TRBD1 or TRBD2 (5 bases each). CDR1 is MNHEY, CDR2 SMNVEV, per germline (reference sequence). Deletions cut 2 bases from V and 2 bases from J, with 16 bases between. The CDR3 runs to 16 residues. The CDR3 spells CASSLKVGEATYEQYF. The CDR3 coding sequence is TGTGCCAGCAGTTTAAAGGTGGGGGAAGCGACCTACGAGCAGTACTTC.

This clonotype was picked up many times. V usage is TRBV12-3 or TRBV12-4 and J usage is TRBJ1-1, with D perhaps TRBD1 (6 bases). Between the trimmed V and J ends, which lost 7 bases and 1 base, there was a span of 13 bases. CDR3 length: 14 residues. The CDR3 DNA sequence: TGTGCCAGCACCCGAGGGGGATCGAACACTGAAGCTTTCTTT. Translating it yields CASTRGGSNTEAFF.

The rearrangement links TRBV12-3 or TRBV12-4 to TRBJ1-2; TRBD1 agrees at 8 bases. Trimming removed 7 bases from V and 8 bases from J; junction bases left unmatched: 9. This CDR3 is built from 13 residues. The CDR3 sequence: CASTTPPGGGYTF. In DNA, the CDR3 is TGTGCCAGCACTACACCCCCAGGGGGCGGCTACACCTTC.

In this sample, this clonotype turned up a few times. A much larger clone differs by one base, so this may be a read error. The chain joins TRBV12-3 or TRBV12-4 to TRBJ2-7; D remains ambiguous. With 5 bases removed from V and 6 bases from J, the gap between germline ends came to 11 bases. The CDR3 spans 12 residues. This CDR3 is CASSPVFSEQYF. The CDR3 DNA is TGTGCCAGCAGTCCCGTTTTCTCCGAGCAGTACTTC.

This clonotype was seen a few times. The chain joins TRBV3-1 to TRBJ1-1, with a weak D call TRBD1 (6 bases). This CDR3 region has 13 residues. Germline V gene sequence: CDR1 LGHDT, CDR2 YNNKEL (reference sequence). Trimming left V 4 bases short and J 4 bases short, with 10 bases between. The CDR3 loop is CASSRDIITEAFF. DNA for the CDR3: TGTGCCAGCAGCCGGGACATAATCACTGAAGCTTTCTTT.

V is TRBV6-2 or TRBV6-3 and J is TRBJ1-1, with D possibly matching TRBD1 (6 bases). Germline V gives CDR1 MNHEY, CDR2 SVGEGT. Trimming removed 0 bases at V and 6 bases at J, with 14 bases between. The CDR3 loop spans 15 amino acids. CDR3 bases: TGTGCCAGCAGTTACTCAGGGGGACCGGGGTCTGAAGCTTTCTTT. Protein: CASSYSGGPGSEAFF.